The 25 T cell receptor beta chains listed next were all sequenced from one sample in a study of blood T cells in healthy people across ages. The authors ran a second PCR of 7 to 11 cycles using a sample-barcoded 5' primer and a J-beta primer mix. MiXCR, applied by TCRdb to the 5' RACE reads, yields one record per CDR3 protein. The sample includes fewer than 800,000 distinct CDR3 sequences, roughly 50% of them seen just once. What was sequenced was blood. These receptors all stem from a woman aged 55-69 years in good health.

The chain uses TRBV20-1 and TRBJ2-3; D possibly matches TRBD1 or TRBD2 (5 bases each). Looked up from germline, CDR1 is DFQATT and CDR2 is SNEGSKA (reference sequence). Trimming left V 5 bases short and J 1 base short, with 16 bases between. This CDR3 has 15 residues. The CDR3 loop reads CSAPGAGLGTDTQYF. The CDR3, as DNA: TGCAGTGCTCCCGGGGCGGGCCTAGGCACAGATACGCAGTATTTT.

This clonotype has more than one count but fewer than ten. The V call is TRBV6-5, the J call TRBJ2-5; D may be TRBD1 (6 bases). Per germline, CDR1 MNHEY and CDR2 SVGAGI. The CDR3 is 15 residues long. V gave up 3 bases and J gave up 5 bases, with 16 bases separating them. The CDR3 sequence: CASSYDRSIVETQYF. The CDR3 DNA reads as TGTGCCAGCAGTTATGACAGGTCAATAGTGGAGACCCAGTACTTC.

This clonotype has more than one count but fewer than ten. CDR3 region: CASGLGSNQPQHF. As DNA, the CDR3 is TGTGCCAGCGGTCTCGGAAGCAATCAGCCCCAGCATTTT. The chain uses TRBV9 and TRBJ1-5; no clear D. Per germline, CDR1 SGDLS and CDR2 YYNGEE. V was pared by 7 bases and J by 1 base, with 9 bases between. This CDR3 spans 13 amino acids.

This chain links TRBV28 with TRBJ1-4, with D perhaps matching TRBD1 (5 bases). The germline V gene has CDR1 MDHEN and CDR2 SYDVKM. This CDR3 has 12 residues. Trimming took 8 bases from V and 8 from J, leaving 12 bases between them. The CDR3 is CASGRVGEKLFF. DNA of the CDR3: TGTGCCAGCGGCAGGGTTGGCGAAAAACTGTTTTTT.

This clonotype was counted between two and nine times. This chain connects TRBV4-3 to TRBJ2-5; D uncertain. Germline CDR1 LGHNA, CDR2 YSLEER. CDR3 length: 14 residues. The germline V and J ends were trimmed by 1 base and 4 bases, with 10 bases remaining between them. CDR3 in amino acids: CASSQGNHGETQYF. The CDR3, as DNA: TGCGCCAGCAGCCAAGGGAACCACGGAGAGACCCAGTACTTC.

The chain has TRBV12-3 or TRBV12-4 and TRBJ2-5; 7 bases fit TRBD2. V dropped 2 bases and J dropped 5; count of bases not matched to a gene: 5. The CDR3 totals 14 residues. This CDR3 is CASSLQDGRETQYF. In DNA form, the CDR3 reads TGTGCCAGCAGTTTACAGGACGGGAGGGAGACCCAGTACTTC.

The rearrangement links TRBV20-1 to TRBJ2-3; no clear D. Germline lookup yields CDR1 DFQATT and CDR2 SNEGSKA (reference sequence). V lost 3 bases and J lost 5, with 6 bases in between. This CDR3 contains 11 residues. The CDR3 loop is CSASVQDTQYF. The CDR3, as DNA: TGCAGTGCTAGCGTGCAAGATACGCAGTATTTT.

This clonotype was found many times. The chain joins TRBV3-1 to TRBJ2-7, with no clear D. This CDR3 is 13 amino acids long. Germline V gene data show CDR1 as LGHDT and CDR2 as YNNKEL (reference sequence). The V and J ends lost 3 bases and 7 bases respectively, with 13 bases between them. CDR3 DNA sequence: TGTGCCAGCAGCCATAACCCCCCAAGGGAGCAGTACTTC. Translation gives CASSHNPPREQYF.

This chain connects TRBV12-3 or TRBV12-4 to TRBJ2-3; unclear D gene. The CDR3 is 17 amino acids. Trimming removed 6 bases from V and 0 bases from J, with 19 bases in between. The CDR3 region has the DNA TGTGCCAGCAGCCCCCCCTCGTGGACCAGGAGCACAGATACGCAGTATTTT. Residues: CASSPPSWTRSTDTQYF.

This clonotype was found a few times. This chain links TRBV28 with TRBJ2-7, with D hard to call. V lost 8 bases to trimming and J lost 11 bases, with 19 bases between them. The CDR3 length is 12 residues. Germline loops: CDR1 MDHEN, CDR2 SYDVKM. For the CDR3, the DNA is TGTGCCAGCGCTGGTTCCTCTACGAGCAAGTACTTC. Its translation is CASAGSSTSKYF.

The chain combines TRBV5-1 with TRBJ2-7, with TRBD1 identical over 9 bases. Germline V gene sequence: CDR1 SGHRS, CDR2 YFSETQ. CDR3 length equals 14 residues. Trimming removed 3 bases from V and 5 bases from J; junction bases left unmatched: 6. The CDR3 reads CASSWGQGPDEQYF. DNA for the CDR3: TGCGCCAGCAGCTGGGGACAGGGCCCCGACGAGCAGTACTTC.

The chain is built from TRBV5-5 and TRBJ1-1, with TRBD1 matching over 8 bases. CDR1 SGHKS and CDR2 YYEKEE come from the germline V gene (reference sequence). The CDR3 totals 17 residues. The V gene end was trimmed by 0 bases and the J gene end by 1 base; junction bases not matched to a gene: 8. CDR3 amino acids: CASSLGATGVRNTEAFF. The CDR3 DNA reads TGTGCCAGCAGCTTGGGGGCGACAGGGGTGCGGAACACTGAAGCTTTCTTT.

This chain's CDR3 is CATSRHLNTEAFF. The CDR3 bases are TGTGCCACCAGCCGACATCTTAACACTGAAGCTTTCTTT. The chain has TRBV15 and TRBJ1-1; the D is unclear. This CDR3 has 13 amino acids. Germline CDR1 LNHNV, CDR2 YYDKDF (reference sequence). The germline V and J ends were trimmed by 5 bases and 2 bases, with 9 bases remaining between them.

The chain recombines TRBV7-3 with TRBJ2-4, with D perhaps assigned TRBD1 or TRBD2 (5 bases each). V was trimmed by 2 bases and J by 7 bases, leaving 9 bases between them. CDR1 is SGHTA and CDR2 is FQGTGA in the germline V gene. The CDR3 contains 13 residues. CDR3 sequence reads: CASSLGTYNIQYF. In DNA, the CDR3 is TGTGCCAGCAGCTTAGGGACCTATAACATTCAGTACTTC.

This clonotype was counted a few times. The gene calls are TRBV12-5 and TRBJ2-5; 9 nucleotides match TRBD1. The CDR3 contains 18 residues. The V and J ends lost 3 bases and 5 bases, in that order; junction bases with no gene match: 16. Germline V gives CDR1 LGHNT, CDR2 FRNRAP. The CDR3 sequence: CASGFRPFLGQGWETQYF. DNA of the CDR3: TGTGCTAGTGGTTTTCGACCTTTCCTGGGACAGGGCTGGGAGACCCAGTACTTC.

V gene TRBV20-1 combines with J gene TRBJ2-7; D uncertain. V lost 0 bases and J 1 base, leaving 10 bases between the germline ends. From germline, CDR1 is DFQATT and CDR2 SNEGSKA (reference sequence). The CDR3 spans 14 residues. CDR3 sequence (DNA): TGCAGTGCTAGAGATAACCATAGATCCTACGAGCAGTACTTC. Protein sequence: CSARDNHRSYEQYF.

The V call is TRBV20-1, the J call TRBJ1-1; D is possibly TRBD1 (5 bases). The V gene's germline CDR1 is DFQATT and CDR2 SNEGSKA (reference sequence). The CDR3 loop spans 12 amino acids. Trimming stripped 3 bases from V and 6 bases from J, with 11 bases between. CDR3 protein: CSARSGLAEAFF. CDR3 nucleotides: TGCAGTGCTAGGTCAGGGTTGGCTGAAGCTTTCTTT.

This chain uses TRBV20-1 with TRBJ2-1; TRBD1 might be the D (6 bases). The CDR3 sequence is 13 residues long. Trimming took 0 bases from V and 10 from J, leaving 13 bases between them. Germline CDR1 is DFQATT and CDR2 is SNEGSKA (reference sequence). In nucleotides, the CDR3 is TGCAGTGCTAGAGATCCAGGGGTCGAGGAGCAGTTCTTC. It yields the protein CSARDPGVEEQFF.

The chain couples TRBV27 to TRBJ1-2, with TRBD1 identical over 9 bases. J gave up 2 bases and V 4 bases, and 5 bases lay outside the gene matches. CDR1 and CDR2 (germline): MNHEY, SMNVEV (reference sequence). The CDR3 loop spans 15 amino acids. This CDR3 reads CASSSQGAPNYGYTF. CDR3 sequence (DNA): TGTGCCAGCAGTTCACAGGGGGCGCCCAACTATGGCTACACCTTC.

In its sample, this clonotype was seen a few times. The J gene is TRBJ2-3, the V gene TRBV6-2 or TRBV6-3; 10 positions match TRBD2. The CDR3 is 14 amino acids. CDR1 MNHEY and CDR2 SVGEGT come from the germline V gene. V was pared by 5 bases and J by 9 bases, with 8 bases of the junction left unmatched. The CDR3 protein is CASSSGRALATQYF. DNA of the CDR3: TGTGCCAGCAGTAGCGGGAGGGCCCTGGCAACGCAGTATTTT.

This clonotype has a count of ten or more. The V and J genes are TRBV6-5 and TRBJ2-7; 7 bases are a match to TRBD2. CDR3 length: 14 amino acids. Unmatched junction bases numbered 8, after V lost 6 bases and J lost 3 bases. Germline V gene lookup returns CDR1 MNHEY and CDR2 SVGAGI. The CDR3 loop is CASSFAGTNYEQYF. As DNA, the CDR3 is TGTGCCAGCAGCTTCGCAGGGACTAACTACGAGCAGTACTTC.

This CDR3 is CASSLGTSGEAFF. CDR3 sequence (DNA): TGTGCCAGCAGCTTGGGAACCTCGGGGGAAGCTTTCTTT. V and J are TRBV7-9 and TRBJ1-1; D call uncertain. The CDR3 extends over 13 amino acids. Germline CDR1 reads SEHNR; CDR2 reads FQNEAQ (reference sequence). Deletions cut 3 bases from V and 8 bases from J, with 13 bases between.

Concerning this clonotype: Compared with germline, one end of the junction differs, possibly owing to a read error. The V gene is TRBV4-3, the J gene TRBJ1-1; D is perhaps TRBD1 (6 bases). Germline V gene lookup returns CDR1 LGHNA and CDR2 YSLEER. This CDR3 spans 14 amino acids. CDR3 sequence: CASSHGQKNAEAFF. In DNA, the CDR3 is TGCGCCAGCAGCCATGGACAGAAGAACGCTGAAGCTTTCTTT.

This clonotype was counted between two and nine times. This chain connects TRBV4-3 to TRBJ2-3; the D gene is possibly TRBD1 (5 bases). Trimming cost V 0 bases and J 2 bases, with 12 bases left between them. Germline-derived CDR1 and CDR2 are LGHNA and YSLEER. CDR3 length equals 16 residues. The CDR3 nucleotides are TGCGCCAGCAGCCAAGAGGTCCCACAGGACACAGATACGCAGTATTTT. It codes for CASSQEVPQDTDTQYF.

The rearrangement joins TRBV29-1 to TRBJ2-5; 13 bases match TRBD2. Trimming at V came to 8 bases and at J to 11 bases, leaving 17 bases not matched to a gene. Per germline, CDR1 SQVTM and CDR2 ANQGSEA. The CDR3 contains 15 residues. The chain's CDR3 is CSLLRTSGRPDEQYF. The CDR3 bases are TGCAGCCTTCTAAGGACTAGCGGGAGACCGGATGAGCAGTACTTC.